This T cell receptor beta chain was documented in a study of neoadjuvant nivolumab and ipilimumab in lung cancer. The CDR3 loop spans 13 amino acids. CDR1 is MNHNS and CDR2 is SASEGT in the germline V gene. V lost 9 bases, J lost 3 bases, and 12 bases lay in between. The protocol was immunoSEQ multiplex PCR, while the TCRdb copy is restricted to in-frame clones and leaves out a portion. This table holds roughly 23,000 clones, more than 70% found once. The chain employs TRBV6-1 and TRBJ1-5, with D possibly TRBD1 on 6 matching bases. The specimen comprised peripheral blood, sampled before neoadjuvant nivolumab, alone or with ipilimumab. This sequence originates from an adult with non-small cell lung cancer. The CDR3 nucleotides are TGTGCCAGTCGGGACACCTACAATCAGCCCCAGCATTTT. Translated: CASRDTYNQPQHF.